Described below is a single TCR beta chain sequence and its context. The CDR3 length is 15 residues. The germline CDR1 and CDR2 sequences are LGHDT and YNNKEL (reference sequence). With 4 bases clipped from V and 6 bases from J, the junction kept 7 bases outside the gene matches. Libraries were prepared by immunoSEQ multiplex PCR; TCRdb keeps only in-frame clonotypes and omits some of them. The data contain around 190,000 clones, 70% to 90% of them singletons. This record comes from a study of blood T cell repertoires in COVID-19. This sequence originates from a man aged 18-30 years who had recovered from COVID-19. The chain combines TRBV3-1 (or the pseudogene TRBV3-2) with TRBJ1-5, with 9 bases fitting TRBD1. The sequencing sample was made of peripheral blood. CDR3 sequence: CASSRDRASSQPQHF. The CDR3 region has the DNA TGTGCCAGCAGCCGGGACAGGGCGTCTAGTCAGCCCCAGCATTTT.